This T cell receptor (beta chain) was recovered during a study of beta chain features in type 1 diabetes. CDR1 and CDR2 from the germline V gene are SGHRS and YFSETQ. The CDR3 extends over 13 amino acids. V was clipped by 4 bases and J by 5 bases, with 12 bases between them. This clone was detected only a few times. Its antigen is currently unknown. Of the isolated RNA, all was reverse transcribed, and so the sequenced material was expressed TCRB transcripts. This table comes from immunoSEQ multiplex PCR, and its TCRdb copy is limited to in-frame clones, with some not included. Of some 350,000 clones listed, around 10% are singletons. The study, taken as a whole, reports: Within each of all four CD4+ subsets, Type 1 diabetes patients had TCRB CDR3s that were moderately but significantly shorter.

Sequenced sample: central memory CD4+ T cells from blood. The V and J genes are TRBV5-1 and TRBJ2-5; D gene uncertain. The receptor's source is a man under 40 with type 1 diabetes. Written as DNA, the CDR3 is TGCGCCAGCAGCCCGGCTGAGTTCGAGACCCAGTACTTC. It codes for CASSPAEFETQYF.